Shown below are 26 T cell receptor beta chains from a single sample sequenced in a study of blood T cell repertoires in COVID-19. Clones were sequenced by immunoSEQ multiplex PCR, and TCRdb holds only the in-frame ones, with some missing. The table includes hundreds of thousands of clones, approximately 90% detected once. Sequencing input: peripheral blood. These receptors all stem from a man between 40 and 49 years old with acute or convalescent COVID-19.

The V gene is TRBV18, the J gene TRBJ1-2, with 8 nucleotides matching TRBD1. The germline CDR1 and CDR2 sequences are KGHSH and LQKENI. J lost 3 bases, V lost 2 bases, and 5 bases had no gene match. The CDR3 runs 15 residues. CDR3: CASSPVDRADYGYTF. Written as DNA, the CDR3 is TGTGCCAGCTCACCAGTGGACAGGGCTGACTATGGCTACACCTTC.

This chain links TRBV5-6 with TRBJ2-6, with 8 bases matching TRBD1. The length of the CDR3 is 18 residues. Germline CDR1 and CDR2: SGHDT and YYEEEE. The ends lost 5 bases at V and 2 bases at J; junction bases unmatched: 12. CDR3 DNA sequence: TGTGCCAGCAGTGGAGGGACAGGTTACTCTACTGGGGCCAACGTCCTGACTTTC. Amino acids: CASSGGTGYSTGANVLTF.

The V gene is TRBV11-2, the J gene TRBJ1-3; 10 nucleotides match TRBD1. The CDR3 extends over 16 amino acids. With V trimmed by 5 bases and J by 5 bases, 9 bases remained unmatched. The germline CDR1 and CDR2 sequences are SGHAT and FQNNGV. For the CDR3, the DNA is TGTGCCAGCAGCCCACTCCGGGACAGGGGCAGAAACACCATATATTTT. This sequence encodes CASSPLRDRGRNTIYF.

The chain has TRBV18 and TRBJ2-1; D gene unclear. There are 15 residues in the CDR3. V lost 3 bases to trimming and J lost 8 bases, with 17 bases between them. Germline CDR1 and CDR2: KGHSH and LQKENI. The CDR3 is CASSPPGSVRDEQFF. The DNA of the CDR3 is TGTGCCAGCTCACCCCCCGGTTCTGTTCGGGATGAGCAGTTCTTC.

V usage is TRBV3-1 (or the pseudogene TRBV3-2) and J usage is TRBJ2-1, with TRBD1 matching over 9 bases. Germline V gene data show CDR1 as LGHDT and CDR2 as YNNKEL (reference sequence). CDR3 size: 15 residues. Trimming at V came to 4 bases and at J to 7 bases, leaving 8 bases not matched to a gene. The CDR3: CASSRDRGVQNEQFF. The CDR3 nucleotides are TGTGCCAGCAGCCGTGACAGGGGGGTACAGAATGAGCAGTTCTTC.

The CDR3 sequence is CASGPGSSSGNTIYF. In nucleotides, the CDR3 is TGTGCTAGTGGGCCAGGGTCGAGCTCTGGAAACACCATATATTTT. The chain carries TRBV12-5 and TRBJ1-3; weak D call: TRBD1 (5 bases). CDR1 is LGHNT, CDR2 FRNRAP, per germline. The CDR3 consists of 15 residues. The V end lost 6 bases, the J end lost 0 bases, and 12 bases lay between the germline ends.

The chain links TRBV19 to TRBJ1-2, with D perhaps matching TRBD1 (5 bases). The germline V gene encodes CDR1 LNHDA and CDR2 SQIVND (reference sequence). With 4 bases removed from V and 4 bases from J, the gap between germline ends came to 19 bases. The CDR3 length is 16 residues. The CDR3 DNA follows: TGTGCCAGTAGTAACCAGGGTTCGGGCACCGCCTATGGCTACACCTTC. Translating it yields CASSNQGSGTAYGYTF.

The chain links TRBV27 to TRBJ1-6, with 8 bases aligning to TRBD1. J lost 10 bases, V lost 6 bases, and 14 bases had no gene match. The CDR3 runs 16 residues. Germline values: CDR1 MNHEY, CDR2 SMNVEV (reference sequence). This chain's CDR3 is CASSLKDRGIGSPLHF. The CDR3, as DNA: TGTGCCAGCAGCCTTAAAGACAGGGGAATTGGCTCACCCCTCCACTTT.

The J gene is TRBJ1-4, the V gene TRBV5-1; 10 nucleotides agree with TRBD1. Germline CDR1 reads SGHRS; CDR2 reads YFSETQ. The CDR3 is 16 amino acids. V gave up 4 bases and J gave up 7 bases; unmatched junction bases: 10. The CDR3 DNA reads TGCGCCAGCAGCGGTCCCGGGACAGGGGAAGGTGAAAAACTGTTTTTT. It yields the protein CASSGPGTGEGEKLFF.

The CDR3 spells CASSIIGGREAFF. The CDR3 DNA is TGTGCCAGTAGTATAATCGGGGGGCGTGAAGCTTTCTTT. This chain uses TRBV19 with TRBJ1-1; D perhaps matches TRBD1 (6 bases). Germline V gene lookup returns CDR1 LNHDA and CDR2 SQIVND (reference sequence). The ends were cut back, 2 bases at V and 7 bases at J, with 11 bases in the middle. This CDR3 has 13 amino acids.

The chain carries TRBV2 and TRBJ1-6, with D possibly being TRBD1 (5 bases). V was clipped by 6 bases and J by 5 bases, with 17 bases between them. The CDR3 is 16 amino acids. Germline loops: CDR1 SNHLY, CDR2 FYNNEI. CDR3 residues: CASRAGPGRDNSPLHF. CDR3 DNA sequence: TGTGCCAGCAGAGCGGGCCCGGGACGGGATAATTCACCCCTCCACTTT.

The CDR3 DNA is TGTGCCAGTGCAGTTTTAACAGGGGGAAACTATGGCTACACCTTC. This codes for CASAVLTGGNYGYTF. The gene calls are TRBV19 and TRBJ1-2, with TRBD1 identical over 8 bases. J lost 2 bases, V lost 8 bases, and 10 bases had no gene match. There are 15 residues in the CDR3. Germline assignment: CDR1 LNHDA and CDR2 SQIVND (reference sequence). The variable domain in full, with the rest retrieved from reference TRBV19 and TRBJ1-2, is DGGITQSPKYLFRKEGQNVTLSCEQNLNHDAMYWYRQDPGQGLRLIYYSQIVNDFQKGDIAEGYSVSREKKESFPLTVTSAQKNPTAFYLCASAVLTGGNYGYTFGSGTRLTVV.

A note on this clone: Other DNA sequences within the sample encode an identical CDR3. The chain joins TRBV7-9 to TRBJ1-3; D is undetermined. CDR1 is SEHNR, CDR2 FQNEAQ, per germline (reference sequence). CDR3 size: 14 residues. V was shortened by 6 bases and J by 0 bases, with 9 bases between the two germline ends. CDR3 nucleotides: TGTGCCAGCAGTGAGGGCCTCTCTGGAAACACCATATATTTT. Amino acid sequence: CASSEGLSGNTIYF. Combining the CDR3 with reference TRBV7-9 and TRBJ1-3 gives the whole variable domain DTGVSQNPRHKITKRGQNVTFRCDPISEHNRLYWYRQTLGQGPEFLTYFQNEAQLEKSRLLSDRFSAERPKGSFSTLEIQRTEQGDSAMYLCASSEGLSGNTIYFGEGSWLTVV.

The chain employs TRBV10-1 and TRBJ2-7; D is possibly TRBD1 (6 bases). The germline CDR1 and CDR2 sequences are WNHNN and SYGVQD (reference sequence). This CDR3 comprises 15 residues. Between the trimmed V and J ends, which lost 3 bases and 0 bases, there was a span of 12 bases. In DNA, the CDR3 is TGCGCCAGCAGTGAAAGACAGGTCGGCTCCTACGAGCAGTACTTC. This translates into CASSERQVGSYEQYF.

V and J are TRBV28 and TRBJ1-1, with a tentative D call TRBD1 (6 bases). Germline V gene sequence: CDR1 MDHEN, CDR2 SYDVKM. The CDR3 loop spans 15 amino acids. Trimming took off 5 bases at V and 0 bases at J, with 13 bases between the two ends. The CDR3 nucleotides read TGTGCCAGCAGTCCATGGACAGCGATGAACACTGAAGCTTTCTTT. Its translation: CASSPWTAMNTEAFF.

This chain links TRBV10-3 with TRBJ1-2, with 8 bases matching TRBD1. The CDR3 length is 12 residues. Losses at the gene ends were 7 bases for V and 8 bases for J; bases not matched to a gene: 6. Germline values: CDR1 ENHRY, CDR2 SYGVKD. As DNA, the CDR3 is TGTGCCATCATCGGGACAGGCGGAGGCTACACCTTC. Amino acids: CAIIGTGGGYTF.

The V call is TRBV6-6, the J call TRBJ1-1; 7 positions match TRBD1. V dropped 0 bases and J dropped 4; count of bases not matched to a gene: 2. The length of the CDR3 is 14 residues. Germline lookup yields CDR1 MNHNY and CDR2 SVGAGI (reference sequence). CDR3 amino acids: CASSYSAGGTEAFF. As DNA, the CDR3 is TGTGCCAGCAGTTACTCGGCAGGGGGCACTGAAGCTTTCTTT.

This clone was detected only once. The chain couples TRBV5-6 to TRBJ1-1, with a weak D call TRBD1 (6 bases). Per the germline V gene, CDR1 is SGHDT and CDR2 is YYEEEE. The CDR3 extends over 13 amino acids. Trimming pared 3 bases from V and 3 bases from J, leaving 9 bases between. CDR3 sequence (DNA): TGTGCCAGCAGCTACACAGGGCACACTGAAGCTTTCTTT. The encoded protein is CASSYTGHTEAFF.

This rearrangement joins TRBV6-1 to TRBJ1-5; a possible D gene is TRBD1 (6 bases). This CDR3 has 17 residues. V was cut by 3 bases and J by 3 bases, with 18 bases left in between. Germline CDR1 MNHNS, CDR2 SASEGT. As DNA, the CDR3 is TGTGCCAGCAGTGAGGGTCCCGGGGGGGCCCCCAATCAGCCCCAGCATTTT. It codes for CASSEGPGGAPNQPQHF.

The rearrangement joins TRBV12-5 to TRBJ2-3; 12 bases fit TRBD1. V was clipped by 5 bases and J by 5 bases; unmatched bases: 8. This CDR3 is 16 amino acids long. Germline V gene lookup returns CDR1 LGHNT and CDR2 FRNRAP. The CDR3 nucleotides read TGTGCTAGTGGTCCCCCTGGGACAGGGGGCGTAGATACGCAGTATTTT. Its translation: CASGPPGTGGVDTQYF.

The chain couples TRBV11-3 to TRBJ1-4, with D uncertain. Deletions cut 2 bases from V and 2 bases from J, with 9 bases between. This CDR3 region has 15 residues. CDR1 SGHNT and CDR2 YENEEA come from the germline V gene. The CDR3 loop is CASSLSRVTNEKLFF. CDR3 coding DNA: TGTGCCAGCAGCTTATCTCGGGTGACTAATGAAAAACTGTTTTTT.

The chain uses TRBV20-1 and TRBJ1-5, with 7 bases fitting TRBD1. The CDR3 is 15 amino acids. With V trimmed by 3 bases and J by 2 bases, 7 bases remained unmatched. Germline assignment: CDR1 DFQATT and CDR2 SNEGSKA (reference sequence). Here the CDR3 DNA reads TGCAGTGCTAGTCTACAGGGGACCGGCAATCAGCCCCAGCATTTT. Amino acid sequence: CSASLQGTGNQPQHF.

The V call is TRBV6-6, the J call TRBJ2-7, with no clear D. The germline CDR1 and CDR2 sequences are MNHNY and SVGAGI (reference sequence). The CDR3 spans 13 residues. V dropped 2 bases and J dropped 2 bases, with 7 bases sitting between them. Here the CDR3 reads CASSYETTYEQYF. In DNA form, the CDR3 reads TGTGCCAGCAGTTACGAGACAACCTACGAGCAGTACTTC.

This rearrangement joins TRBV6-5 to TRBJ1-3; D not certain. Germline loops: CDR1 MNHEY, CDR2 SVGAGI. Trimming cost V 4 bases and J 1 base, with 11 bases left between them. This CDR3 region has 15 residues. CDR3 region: CASSSAGLSGNTIYF. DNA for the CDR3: TGTGCCAGCAGTTCGGCAGGTTTATCTGGAAACACCATATATTTT.

The CDR3 DNA is TGTGCCAGCAGTGAAGGGGACAGGGGGTTAAGAGAAAAACTGTTTTTT. This sequence encodes CASSEGDRGLREKLFF. The chain joins TRBV6-1 to TRBJ1-4; 11 nucleotides match TRBD1. The V gene's germline CDR1 is MNHNS and CDR2 SASEGT. After removal of 1 base from V and 8 bases from J, the junction contained 6 bases not matched to a gene. The CDR3 is 16 residues long.

The CDR3 bases are TGCGCCAGCAGCTTGTTTTTAGCGACAGATACGCAGTATTTT. This gives the protein CASSLFLATDTQYF. The V gene is TRBV5-1, the J gene TRBJ2-3; perhaps TRBD2 as D (5 bases). The CDR3 consists of 14 residues. The germline gives CDR1 SGHRS, CDR2 YFSETQ. Trimming removed 1 base at V and 3 bases at J, with 9 bases between.